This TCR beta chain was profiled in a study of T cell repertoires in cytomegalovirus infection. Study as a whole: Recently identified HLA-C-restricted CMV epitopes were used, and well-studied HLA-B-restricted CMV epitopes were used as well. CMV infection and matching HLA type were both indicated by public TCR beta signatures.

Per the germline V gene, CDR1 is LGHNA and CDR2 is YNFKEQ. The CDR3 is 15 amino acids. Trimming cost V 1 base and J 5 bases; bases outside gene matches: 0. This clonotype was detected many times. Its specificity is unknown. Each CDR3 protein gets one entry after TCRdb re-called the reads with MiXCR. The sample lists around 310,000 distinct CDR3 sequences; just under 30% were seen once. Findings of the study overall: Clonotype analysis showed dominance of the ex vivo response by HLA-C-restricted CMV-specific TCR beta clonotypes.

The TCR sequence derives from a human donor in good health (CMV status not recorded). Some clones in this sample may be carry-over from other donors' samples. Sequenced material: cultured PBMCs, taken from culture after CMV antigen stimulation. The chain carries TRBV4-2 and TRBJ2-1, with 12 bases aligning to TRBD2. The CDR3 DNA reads TGTGCCAGCAGCCAAGCTAGCGGGGGGGACAATGAGCAGTTCTTC. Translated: CASSQASGGDNEQFF.